These 4 T cell receptor beta chains were all obtained from the same sample, sequenced in a study of T cell responses to AZD1222 COVID-19 vaccine. Here immunoSEQ multiplex PCR was the method, and the copy in TCRdb shows in-frame clones only, minus some. The top ten hold roughly 8.9% of the sample, which has around 120,000 clones, 70% to 90% seen once. Sequenced material: peripheral blood, taken on day 0 of AZD1222 vaccination. The receptors were sampled from an adult in good health.

The chain is built from TRBV29-1 and TRBJ1-1; a possible D gene is TRBD1 (6 bases). Germline CDR1 and CDR2: SQVTM and ANQGSEA. The length of the CDR3 is 13 residues. The V gene lost 7 bases and the J gene lost 1 base, with 13 bases spanning the gap. The CDR3 is CSARGQTNTEAFF. In DNA, the CDR3 is TGCAGCGCGCGGGGACAAACGAACACTGAAGCTTTCTTT.

This chain uses TRBV7-9 with TRBJ1-4; possibly TRBD1 for D (5 bases). Trimming removed 5 bases at V and 0 bases at J, with 13 bases between. This CDR3 spans 16 amino acids. Germline V lookup: CDR1 SEHNR, CDR2 FQNEAQ (reference sequence). The CDR3 loop is CASSGAPFATNEKLFF. CDR3 sequence (DNA): TGTGCCAGCAGCGGGGCTCCTTTTGCAACTAATGAAAAACTGTTTTTT.

This clone was detected only once. This chain links TRBV2 with TRBJ1-1, with 8 bases aligning to TRBD1. The CDR3 covers 15 residues. J gave up 0 bases and V 5 bases, and 5 bases lay outside the gene matches. The V gene's germline CDR1 is SNHLY and CDR2 FYNNEI. The CDR3 reads CASSRDRNMNTEAFF. The CDR3 region has the DNA TGTGCCAGCAGTAGGGACAGGAACATGAACACTGAAGCTTTCTTT.

Only one count was recorded for this clone. The V gene is TRBV7-9, the J gene TRBJ2-1, with 8 positions matching TRBD1. The CDR3 runs to 15 residues. CDR1 is SEHNR, CDR2 FQNEAQ, per germline (reference sequence). V gave up 6 bases and J gave up 8 bases; unmatched junction bases: 12. The CDR3 DNA reads as TGTGCCAGCAGTTCGGACAGGGTGTTAATAGATGAGCAGTTCTTC. Protein: CASSSDRVLIDEQFF. Full variable domain (missing parts from reference TRBV7-9 and TRBJ2-1): DTGVSQNPRHKITKRGQNVTFRCDPISEHNRLYWYRQTLGQGPEFLTYFQNEAQLEKSRLLSDRFSAERPKGSFSTLEIQRTEQGDSAMYLCASSSDRVLIDEQFFGPGTRLTVL.